The TCR beta chain described here comes from a study of primary melanoma T cells and metastatic recurrence. Study at large: Tumors were T2–T4 primary melanomas thicker than 1 mm.

Repertoires were generated with immunoSEQ multiplex PCR, while TCRdb's copy carries only in-frame clones and drops some. The repertoire table contains 45 to 70 clones. Unmatched junction bases numbered 10, after V lost 5 bases and J lost 3 bases. The CDR3 sequence is 16 residues long. Germline values: CDR1 SSHAT, CDR2 FNYEAQ (reference sequence). Sample: melanoma tumor tissue. This TCR was sampled from a human donor with melanoma. This chain uses TRBV7-7 with TRBJ2-3; TRBD2 agrees at 8 bases. In nucleotides, the CDR3 is TGTGCCAGCAGCCTTGGTGCGGGGGGCCAAACAGATACGCAGTATTTT. Amino acids: CASSLGAGGQTDTQYF.